The entry below describes one T cell receptor (beta chain). The target of this receptor is not known. The sample holds no much larger clone one base away, and base qualities are not on file. The sample contains more than one DNA sequence encoding this CDR3. This sample was taken from a study of shared clonotypes between healthy human individuals (TCRdb year 2020). For the study in its entirety: Two women and three men aged 18 to 49 years were included in the cohort. To estimate repertoire size and how much clonotype sharing occurs between individuals, the study deeply sequenced the blood TCR repertoires of 5 or 6 healthy adults. For each donor, CD4 naive and CD4 memory were each run on three plates, CD8 naive on two plates, and CD8 memory on one plate. Leukapheresis yielded between about 0.9 and 8.9 billion PBMCs per donor. To increase sequencing depth and limit assay-specific biases, different laboratories used diverse techniques to prepare libraries and sequence TCR repertoires.

The donors were healthy, HIV-negative adults who had no recently reported acute infections or vaccinations. Every donor was a Caucasian adult living in Nashville, Tennessee, USA. CD4+ T cells were enriched by magnetic negative selection; naive cells were then positively selected on CD45RA, and the negative fraction formed the memory subset. Blood was obtained by leukapheresis, after which PBMCs were separated by Ficoll-Histopaque density gradient centrifugation and cryopreserved in liquid nitrogen vapor phase. Analytical flow cytometry was used to check the purity and quantity of each magnetically sorted T cell population. From each sorted fraction, genomic DNA was isolated and quantified by UV absorbance on a Nanodrop 2000c. Using the deep immunoSEQ assay, TCR CDR3 regions were amplified from genomic DNA by multiplex PCR. Extracted genomic DNA from each cell subset was distributed evenly across all wells of several immunoSEQ 96-well plates, and each plate was treated as a replicate. For sorted subsets, each replicate PCR was loaded with about 0.2 ug genomic DNA, equivalent to about 33,000 T cell genomes. Purified libraries were measured with a Qubit 3.0 fluorometer, size-checked on a Bioanalyzer 2100, and measured again with the KAPA Library Quantification kit. Every immunoSEQ 96-well plate was sequenced on a separate single-read 150-cycle Illumina NextSeq 550 flow cell. From the authors' description of their analysis: Because the immunoSEQ output included only junctional sequences and no quality scores, the filtering could not be the same as the filtering used for full-length reads. Sequences were annotated with PyIR, a Python wrapper for IgBLAST v1.9, and V/J genes and CDR3 were assigned using IMGT germline references. Reads with weak V/J assignments (E-value above 1e-6), missing CDR3, stop codons, out-of-frame junctions, or ambiguous translated residues were removed. V3J clonotypes were defined by identical inferred V gene, J gene, and CDR3 amino acid sequence. Percentage overlap between repertoires was computed as shared unique clonotypes divided by the size of the smaller repertoire. Repertoire richness was assessed with RTK rarefaction, the Chao1 estimator, and Recon v2.1 estimates of unobserved clonotypes. OLGA was used to compute generation probabilities for all TCRbeta clonotypes that the gDNA method yielded from several donors. The clones in this table, taken by TCRdb from immuneACCESS, are in-frame only. Not every clone is retained; where verified, under half of the shortfall comes from an unresolved V gene, and the cause of the rest is unknown. The V and J calls and the clone size are those of that table, but D and trimming were determined from the DNA. Within this sample are over 1.5 million clones, with 95% to 99% of them counted one time only. Around 0.47% of the sample comes from the top ten.

Overall study outcomes, separate from this receptor: Higher generation probabilities were observed for clonotypes shared by all four sorted-subset donors than for non-shared clonotypes. Larger estimated clonotype richness was generally found for naive subsets than for memory subsets. The small number of donors limited the genetic and exposure-history diversity represented. Pairwise subsampling indicated that sequencing depth was expected to affect the degree of clonotype sharing among donors. Across a few donors, around 5% of naive CD4, roughly 3.5% of naive CD8, around 2.5% of memory CD4, and under 0.45% of memory CD8 clonotypes were shared. Sampling was restricted to blood, and TCR repertoires in tissue are likely to differ from TCR repertoires in blood. Incomplete sequencing was indicated by rarefaction of sorted-subset datasets, despite the large sequencing depth.

The CDR3 runs 14 amino acids, cysteine and phenylalanine included. The sequence is cut down to CDR3 DNA, 42 bases in frame from base 1. V loses 0 bases of germline sequence and J loses 0 bases, and the interval between the two ends is 3 bases. The germline V gene supplies CDR1 KGHSH and CDR2 LQKENI. The TCR originated in a man under 40 in good health. The sequenced sample consisted of naive CD4+ T cells sorted from blood. The cell subset or site label corresponds to: CD45RA+ positively selected. This chain is built from TRBV18 and TRBJ2-4; there is no confident call for the D gene. The CDR3 amino acid sequence is: CASSPPGAKNIQYF. The base sequence is TGTGCCAGCTCACCACCAGGAGCCAAAAACATTCAGTACTTC.